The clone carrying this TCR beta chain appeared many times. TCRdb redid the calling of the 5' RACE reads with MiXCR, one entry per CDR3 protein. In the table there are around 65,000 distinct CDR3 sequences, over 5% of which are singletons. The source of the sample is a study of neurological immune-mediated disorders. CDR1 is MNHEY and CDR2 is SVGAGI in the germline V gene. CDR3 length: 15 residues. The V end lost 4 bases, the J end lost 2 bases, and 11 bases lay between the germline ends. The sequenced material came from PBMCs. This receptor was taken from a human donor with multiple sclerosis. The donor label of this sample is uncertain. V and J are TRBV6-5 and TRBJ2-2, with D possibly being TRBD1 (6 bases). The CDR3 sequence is CASSSDSLNTGELFF. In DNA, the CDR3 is TGTGCCAGCAGTTCGGACAGTTTAAACACCGGGGAGCTGTTTTTT.